The rows below give T cell receptor beta chains drawn from one sample of a study of technical replicates of blood from a few donors. Data came from immunoSEQ multiplex PCR; TCRdb stores just in-frame clones and leaves some out. The data show about 80,000 clones, with 90% to 95% seen just once and 0.3% to 0.45% held by the top ten. Sequencing was performed on T cells isolated from PBMCs. The source is a human donor in good health. The CDR3 runs from the conserved cysteine through the conserved F or W. D genes are given only for firm matches. Clone size appears in some rows only: once, few, many, or a class for an expanded clone.

. | TRBJ2-3 | TRBV4-3 | TRBD2 | TGCGCCAGCAGCCAAGATCGGGCGGGAGCCTACACAGATACGCAGTATTTT | CASSQDRAGAYTDTQYF
. | TRBJ2-7 | TRBV4-2 | . | TGTGCCAGCAGCCAAGGAGTGGGAGGAAACTACGAGCAGTACTTC | CASSQGVGGNYEQYF
. | TRBJ1-2 | TRBV7-2 | . | TGTGCCAGCAGCTTATCGACAGTCTATGGCTACACCTTC | CASSLSTVYGYTF
few | TRBJ2-7 | TRBV28 | TRBD1 | TGTGCCAGCACCCCCCCTCCGGGACAGGGATTCTACGAGCAGTACTTC | CASTPPPGQGFYEQYF
. | TRBJ1-1 | TRBV19 | . | TGTGCCAGTAGCACTAGTCCCAACACTGAAGCTTTCTTT | CASSTSPNTEAFF
. | TRBJ1-5 | TRBV15 | . | TGTGCCACCAGCAGAGATCTCGGTAATCAGGTCTGGAATCAGCCCCAGCATTTT | CATSRDLGNQVWNQPQHF
. | TRBJ2-7 | TRBV7-7 | TRBD1 | TGTGCTAGCAGCTTAGGGACAGGGAGCTCCTACGAGCAGTACTTC | CASSLGTGSSYEQYF
. | TRBJ2-2 | TRBV11-2 | . | TGTGCCAGCAGCTTAGGGTCTATTAACACCGGGGAGCTGTTTTTT | CASSLGSINTGELFF
. | TRBJ1-1 | TRBV7-9 | TRBD1 | TGTGCCAGCAGCACCGGGACAGGGGGGCTGGTTGACACTGAAGCTTTCTTT | CASSTGTGGLVDTEAFF
. | TRBJ2-3 | TRBV27 | . | TGTGCCAGCAGAACTGCGGGGAATACGCAGTATTTT | CASRTAGNTQYF
few | TRBJ1-1 | TRBV18 | TRBD1 | TGTGCCAGCTCACCGGACAGGGTGGTGCGGAACACTGAAGCTTTCTTT | CASSPDRVVRNTEAFF
. | TRBJ2-7 | TRBV18 | TRBD1 | TGTGCCAGCTCCCAGGGGACAGGGATCTCCTACGAGCAGTACTTC | CASSQGTGISYEQYF
. | TRBJ2-3 | TRBV9 | . | TGTGCCAGCAGCGATCGGGTTAGAACAGATACGCAGTATTTT | CASSDRVRTDTQYF
. | TRBJ1-5 | TRBV6-6 | . | TGTGCCAGCGGCCTCGATCAGCCCCAGCATTTT | CASGLDQPQHF
. | TRBJ2-2 | TRBV6-6 | . | TGTGCCAGCAACCCGGAGGGGCGGTTCGGGGAGCTGTTTTTT | CASNPEGRFGELFF
. | TRBJ2-1 | TRBV5-1 | TRBD2 | TGCGCCAGCAGCCAGGGACTACGGGAGGATGAGCAGTTCTTC | CASSQGLREDEQFF
. | TRBJ1-1 | TRBV19 | TRBD1 | TGTGCCAGTAGTTTACAGGGGGCCGTGAAATCCGAAGCTTTCTTT | CASSLQGAVKSEAFF
. | TRBJ2-3 | TRBV5-1 | TRBD2 | TGCGCCAGCAGCCTAGCGGGAGGCTACACAGATACGCAGTATTTT | CASSLAGGYTDTQYF
. | TRBJ2-2 | TRBV6-6 | . | TGTGCCAGCAGTTATTCCCTAGGAGGTGATGGGGAGCTGTTTTTT | CASSYSLGGDGELFF
. | TRBJ2-5 | TRBV5-1 | . | TGCGCCAGCAACGGGGGAGACCTCCAAGAGACCCAGTACTTC | CASNGGDLQETQYF